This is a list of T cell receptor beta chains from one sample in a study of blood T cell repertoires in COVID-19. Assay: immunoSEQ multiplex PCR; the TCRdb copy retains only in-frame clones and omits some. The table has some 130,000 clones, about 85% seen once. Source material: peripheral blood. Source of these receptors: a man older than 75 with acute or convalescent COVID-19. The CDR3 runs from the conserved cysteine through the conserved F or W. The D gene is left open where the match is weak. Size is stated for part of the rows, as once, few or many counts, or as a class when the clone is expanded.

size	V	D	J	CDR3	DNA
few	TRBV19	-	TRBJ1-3	CASSMAGSVSGNTIYF	TGTGCCAGTAGTATGGCGGGCAGCGTCTCTGGAAACACCATATATTTT
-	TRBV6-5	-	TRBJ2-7	CASRQEVEFQNEQYF	TGTGCCAGCAGGCAGGAGGTGGAGTTTCAGAACGAGCAGTACTTC
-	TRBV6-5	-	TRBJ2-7	CASSATVYEQYF	TGTGCCAGCAGCGCGACAGTCTACGAGCAGTACTTC
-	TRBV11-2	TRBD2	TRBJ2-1	CASTQTAGGSYNEQFF	TGTGCCAGCACCCAAACGGCCGGGGGGTCCTACAATGAGCAGTTCTTC
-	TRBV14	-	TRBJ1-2	CASSPDRFGYTF	TGCGCCAGCAGCCCTGACAGGTTTGGCTACACCTTC
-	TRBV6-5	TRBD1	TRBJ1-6	CASSWTGANSPLHF	TGTGCCAGCAGTTGGACAGGGGCTAATTCACCCCTCCACTTT
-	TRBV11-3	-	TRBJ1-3	CASSLVLNSYSGNTIYF	TGTGCCAGCAGCTTAGTTTTAAACAGCTACTCTGGAAACACCATATATTTT
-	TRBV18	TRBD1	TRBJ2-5	CASSPPGQADTETQYF	TGTGCCAGCTCACCACCAGGACAGGCGGACACGGAGACCCAGTACTTC
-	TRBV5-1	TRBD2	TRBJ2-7	CASSLYSGSGEQYF	TGCGCCAGCAGCTTGTATAGCGGGAGCGGTGAGCAGTACTTC
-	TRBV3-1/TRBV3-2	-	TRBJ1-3	CASSATGVSGNTIYF	TGTGCCAGCAGCGCCACGGGAGTCTCTGGAAACACCATATATTTT
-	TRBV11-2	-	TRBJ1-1	CASSLAGNTEAFF	TGTGCCAGCAGCTTAGCGGGGAACACTGAAGCTTTCTTT
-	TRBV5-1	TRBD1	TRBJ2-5	CASTLDRGLQETQYF	TGCGCCAGCACCTTAGACAGGGGGCTCCAAGAGACCCAGTACTTC
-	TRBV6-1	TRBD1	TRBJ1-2	CASSEYPDRGSYGYTF	TGTGCCAGCAGTGAATACCCAGACAGGGGGAGCTATGGCTACACCTTC
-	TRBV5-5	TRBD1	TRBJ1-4	CASSLDTGGAYEKLFF	TGTGCCAGCAGCTTGGACACAGGGGGGGCATATGAAAAACTGTTTTTT
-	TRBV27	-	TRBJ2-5	CATPQETQYF	TGTGCCACCCCACAAGAGACCCAGTACTTC
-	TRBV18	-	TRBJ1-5	CASSPDRHSNQPQHF	TGTGCCAGCTCACCCGACAGACATAGCAATCAGCCCCAGCATTTT
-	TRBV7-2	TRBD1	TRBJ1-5	CASSLGPLTGGRQPQHF	TGTGCCAGCAGCTTAGGGCCCCTGACAGGGGGCCGTCAGCCCCAGCATTTT
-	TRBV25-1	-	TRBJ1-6	CASSEYGLGSPLHF	TGTGCCAGCAGTGAATATGGCCTAGGATCACCCCTCCACTTT
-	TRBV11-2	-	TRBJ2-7	CASSLGARPYEQYF	TGTGCCAGCAGCTTAGGGGCTCGGCCCTACGAGCAGTACTTC
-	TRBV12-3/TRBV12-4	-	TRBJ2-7	CASSFSGLEQYF	TGTGCCAGCAGTTTTTCAGGACTCGAGCAGTACTTC
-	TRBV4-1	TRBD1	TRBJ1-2	CASSQAPTGNYGYTF	TGCGCCAGCAGCCAAGCTCCGACAGGGAACTATGGCTACACCTTC
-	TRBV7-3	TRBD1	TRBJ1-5	CASSLTPHLRGLRNQPQHF	TGTGCCAGCAGCTTAACGCCACACCTGAGGGGGCTACGCAATCAGCCCCAGCATTTT
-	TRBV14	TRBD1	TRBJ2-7	CASSFGQGIGEQYF	TGTGCCAGCAGCTTTGGACAGGGGATAGGGGAGCAGTACTTC
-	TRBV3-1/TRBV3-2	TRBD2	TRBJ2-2	CASSSGLASPLLNTGELFF	TGTGCCAGCAGCTCCGGACTAGCCTCTCCTCTTTTGAACACCGGGGAGCTGTTTTTT
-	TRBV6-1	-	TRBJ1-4	CASSEAGQGSNEKLFF	TGTGCCAGCAGTGAAGCAGGTCAGGGATCTAATGAAAAACTGTTTTTT
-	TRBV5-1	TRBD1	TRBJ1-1	CASSLRGQMNTEAFF	TGCGCCAGCAGCCTTCGGGGACAGATGAACACTGAAGCTTTCTTT
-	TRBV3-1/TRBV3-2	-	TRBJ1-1	CASSQAGGFTEAFF	TGTGCCAGCAGCCAAGCGGGGGGTTTCACTGAAGCTTTCTTT
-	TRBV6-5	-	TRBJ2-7	CASSPQTELYEQYF	TGTGCCAGCAGTCCACAGACAGAGCTCTACGAGCAGTACTTC
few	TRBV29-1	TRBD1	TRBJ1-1	CSVVPGQGWGEAFF	TGCAGCGTTGTCCCGGGACAGGGGTGGGGTGAGGCTTTCTTT
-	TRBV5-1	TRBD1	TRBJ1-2	CASSPGGGNYGYTF	TGCGCCAGCAGTCCCGGAGGGGGCAACTATGGCTACACCTTC
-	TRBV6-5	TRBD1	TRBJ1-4	CASRSRGAENEKLFF	TGTGCCAGCAGATCCAGGGGGGCAGAAAATGAAAAACTGTTTTTT
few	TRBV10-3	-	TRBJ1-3	CAISVPGVGEPSGNTIYF	TGTGCCATCAGTGTCCCTGGGGTAGGGGAACCCTCTGGAAACACCATATATTTT
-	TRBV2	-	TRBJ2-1	CALILAGSVYNEQFF	TGTGCCCTTATACTGGCGGGAAGCGTATACAATGAGCAGTTCTTC
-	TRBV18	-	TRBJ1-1	CASSPVGGSEAFF	TGTGCCAGCTCACCAGTAGGGGGATCTGAAGCTTTCTTT
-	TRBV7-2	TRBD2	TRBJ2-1	CASSSKLAGKDNEQFF	TGTGCCAGCAGCTCCAAACTAGCGGGGAAGGACAATGAGCAGTTCTTC
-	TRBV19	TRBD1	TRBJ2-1	CASSLTPGQGFNEQFF	TGTGCCAGTAGTCTGACTCCGGGACAGGGTTTCAATGAGCAGTTCTTC
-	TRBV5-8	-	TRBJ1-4	CASSLGWQGRTNEKLFF	TGTGCCAGCAGCTTGGGATGGCAGGGTCGGACTAATGAAAAACTGTTTTTT
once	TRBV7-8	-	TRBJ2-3	CASSPEVADTQYF	TGTGCCAGCAGCCCGGAGGTGGCAGATACGCAGTATTTT
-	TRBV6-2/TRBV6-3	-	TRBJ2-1	CASSYGTYNEQFF	TGTGCCAGCAGTTACGGGACTTACAATGAGCAGTTCTTC
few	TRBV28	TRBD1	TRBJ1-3	CASSLEGAISGNTIYF	TGTGCCAGCAGTTTGGAGGGGGCAATCTCTGGAAACACCATATATTTT
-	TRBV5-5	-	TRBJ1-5	CASSLAAGNQPQHF	TGTGCCAGCAGCTTGGCCGCAGGCAATCAGCCCCAGCATTTT
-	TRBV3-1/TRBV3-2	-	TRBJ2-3	CASSQAQAVRGDTQYF	TGTGCCAGCAGCCAAGCACAGGCGGTCAGGGGAGATACGCAGTATTTT
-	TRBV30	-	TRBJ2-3	CAWSGGASTDTQYF	TGTGCCTGGAGTGGGGGAGCGAGCACAGATACGCAGTATTTT
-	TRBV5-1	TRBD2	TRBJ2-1	CASSWTSGSLHEQFF	TGCGCCAGCAGCTGGACAAGCGGGAGTCTCCATGAGCAGTTCTTC
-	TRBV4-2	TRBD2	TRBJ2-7	CASSPTDAAGEPYEQYF	TGTGCCAGCAGCCCCACAGACGCGGCGGGGGAGCCTTACGAGCAGTACTTC
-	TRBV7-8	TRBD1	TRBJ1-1	CASSLGQGETEAFF	TGTGCCAGCAGCCTAGGACAGGGAGAAACTGAAGCTTTCTTT
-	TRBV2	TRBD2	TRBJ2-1	CASSAGRGGTDEQFF	TGTGCCAGCAGTGCCGGACGGGGGGGGACGGATGAGCAGTTCTTC
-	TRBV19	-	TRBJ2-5	CASSHQGQETQYF	TGTGCCAGTAGTCATCAGGGTCAAGAGACCCAGTACTTC
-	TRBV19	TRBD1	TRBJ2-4	CASSILGTGLAKNIQYF	TGTGCCAGTAGTATATTAGGGACAGGGCTAGCCAAAAACATTCAGTACTTC
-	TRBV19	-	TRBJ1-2	CASSFTVPRTGKKLANYGYTF	TGTGCCAGTAGTTTTACTGTCCCTAGAACAGGGAAGAAGTTAGCTAACTATGGCTACACCTTC
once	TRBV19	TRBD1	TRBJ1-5	CASSYWQGDNQPQHF	TGTGCCAGTTCGTACTGGCAGGGGGACAATCAGCCCCAGCATTTT
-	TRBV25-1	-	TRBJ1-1	CASSVGQSNTEAFF	TGTGCCAGCAGTGTCGGACAGTCGAACACTGAAGCTTTCTTT
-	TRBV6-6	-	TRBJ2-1	CATRYSGQGHNEQFF	TGTGCCACCCGATATTCTGGGCAGGGCCACAATGAGCAGTTCTTC
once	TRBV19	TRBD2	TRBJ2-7	CASSSASGSPYEQYF	TGTGCCAGTAGTTCAGCTAGCGGGAGCCCTTACGAGCAGTACTTC